The present T cell receptor (beta chain) was sequenced within a study of OX40 agonist ivuxolimab in advanced cancers. Across the study: Ivuxolimab, an agonist antibody against OX40 (CD134), was given to patients. Administration of intravenous ivuxolimab to patients occurred every 2 weeks at 0.01 to 10 mg/kg. Study-wide results and limits: The work left the antigen specificity of expanded peripheral T cells undetermined.

With respect to this clone: The antigen is unknown.

V dropped 2 bases and J dropped 8 bases, with 11 bases sitting between them. The CDR3 has 13 residues. Germline CDR1 and CDR2: MNHNS and SASEGT. Using immunoSEQ multiplex PCR, the repertoire was profiled, and TCRdb retains in-frame clones only, with some absent. The sample includes about 83,000 clones, around 86% of them seen just once. The receptor was isolated from an adult with an advanced solid tumor such as melanoma, head and neck, liver or kidney cancer. This sequence joins TRBV6-1 and TRBJ2-3; D perhaps matches TRBD1 (7 bases). The sequencing here drew on CD4+ or CD8+ T cells sorted from blood, taken in a trial of the OX40 agonist ivuxolimab. CDR3: CASSEFQGGTQYF. The CDR3 DNA is TGTGCCAGCAGTGAATTCCAGGGGGGTACGCAGTATTTT.